These 4 T cell receptor beta chains share one sample of origin, sequenced in a study of blood T cell repertoires in COVID-19. Repertoires were generated with immunoSEQ multiplex PCR, while TCRdb's copy carries only in-frame clones and drops some. The sample holds 250,000 to 400,000 clones, around 87% seen once. The sample consisted of PBMCs or T cells enriched from blood (not recorded which). The receptor set was obtained from a woman aged 25 to 39 who had recovered from COVID-19.

This clone was counted once. J is TRBJ2-1 and V is TRBV6-2 or TRBV6-3; 7 bases line up with TRBD2. Unmatched junction bases numbered 5, after V lost 5 bases and J lost 1 base. The CDR3 loop spans 15 amino acids. Germline CDR1 and CDR2: MNHEY and SVGEGT. The CDR3 loop is CASSQLATSYNEQFF. The CDR3, as DNA: TGTGCCAGCAGTCAACTAGCGACATCCTACAATGAGCAGTTCTTC.

The J gene is TRBJ2-5, the V gene TRBV7-9; TRBD1 agrees at 9 bases. There are 17 residues in the CDR3. The junction had 11 bases not matched to a gene; V was cut back by 4 bases and J by 2 bases. Germline V gene lookup returns CDR1 SEHNR and CDR2 FQNEAQ (reference sequence). The CDR3 loop reads CASSSLELTGGQETQYF. CDR3 in DNA: TGTGCCAGCAGCTCATTGGAGTTGACAGGGGGACAAGAGACCCAGTACTTC.

The chain recombines TRBV12-3 or TRBV12-4 with TRBJ1-2; D is unclear. The CDR3 length is 13 residues. V lost 2 bases, J lost 4 bases, and 8 bases lay in between. In DNA, the CDR3 is TGTGCCAGCAGTTTAAGACCGGGCTATGGCTACACCTTC. It yields the protein CASSLRPGYGYTF.

The chain combines TRBV27 with TRBJ1-3, with 8 bases fitting TRBD1. The trim removed 6 bases at V and 0 bases at J, leaving 7 bases unmatched. The CDR3 is 16 residues long. From germline, CDR1 is MNHEY and CDR2 SMNVEV (reference sequence). The CDR3 DNA follows: TGTGCCAGCAGACGGACAGGGTTGTCCTCTGGAAACACCATATATTTT. Translation gives CASRRTGLSSGNTIYF.